This TCR beta chain comes out of a study of long-term antiretroviral therapy in people with HIV. Study background: The earliest samples came from an era when ART typically awaited falling CD4 counts.

Germline values: CDR1 SGHTA, CDR2 FQGNSA. CDR3 size: 12 residues. Trimming removed 8 bases at V and 4 bases at J, with 11 bases between. The assay used was immunoSEQ (version v3.0), run at survey level. Researchers set sequencing to target about 35,000-55,000 T-cell genomes per sample. This table comes from immunoSEQ multiplex PCR, and its TCRdb copy is limited to in-frame clones, with some not included. The sample lists around 22,000 clones; 85% to 95% were seen once. Every participant gave one or more pre-ART and two or more post-ART PBMC samples. All participants with HIV were treated in the United States.

Sequences were derived from unsorted PBMCs, sampled 4.9 years after starting antiretroviral therapy. The clonotype originates from a woman aged 45-65 years with HIV. The chain carries TRBV7-2 and TRBJ1-2; tentative D call: TRBD1 (5 bases). The CDR3 DNA reads TGTGCCAGCGCTTCCGGGACCTATGGCTACACCTTC. The encoded protein is CASASGTYGYTF.